These 6 T cell receptor beta chains were all obtained from the same sample, sequenced in a study of cytomegalovirus exposure and HLA in healthy donors (dated by TCRdb to 2017 to 2019). Receptor amplification or capture employed the immunoSEQ multiplex PCR assay. For the multiplex PCR, a mixture combining 60 forward primers for TCR Vbeta segments and 13 reverse primers for TCR Jbeta segments was used. TCRdb took this table from immuneACCESS and kept in-frame rearrangements with V and J called. Such tables lack part of the clones; where checked against another copy, unresolved V genes explain under half of the gap, and the rest is unexplained. This sample is represented by 150,000 or so clones; 65% to 85% of them were singletons. The biggest ten clones account for around 6% of the sample. The sample comprised PBMCs. Every receptor here comes from a woman aged 40 to 49 in good health and CMV-seropositive.

The rearrangement joins TRBV5-1 to TRBJ1-4, with TRBD1 matching 10 bases. The CDR3 runs 19 residues. The V segment lost 4 bases and the J segment 3 bases; nucleotides outside the gene matches: 15. Germline CDR1 reads SGHRS; CDR2 reads YFSETQ. The CDR3 DNA sequence: TGCGCCAGCAGCCGAAGACCAATAGACAGGGGGCCATCTAATGAAAAACTGTTTTTT. Protein product: CASSRRPIDRGPSNEKLFF.

CDR3 protein: CASCRGGYTGELFF. CDR3 coding DNA: TGTGCCAGCTGCCGGGGGGGATACACCGGGGAGCTGTTTTTT. The V call is TRBV14, the J call TRBJ2-2, with 8 bases identical to TRBD2. J lost 3 bases, V lost 8 bases, and 5 bases had no gene match. This CDR3 has 14 residues. The germline V gene has CDR1 SGHDN and CDR2 FVKESK.

The gene calls are TRBV18 and TRBJ2-7; 10 positions match TRBD1. Germline V gene sequence: CDR1 KGHSH, CDR2 LQKENI. The CDR3 has 15 residues. J was trimmed by 7 bases and V by 3 bases; bases with no gene match: 9. This CDR3 is CASSPGQGVLGEQYF. CDR3 DNA: TGTGCCAGCTCACCCGGACAGGGGGTCCTTGGAGAGCAGTACTTC. The full variable domain, its missing parts supplied by reference TRBV18 and TRBJ2-7, is NAGVMQNPRHLVRRRGQEARLRCSPMKGHSHVYWYRQLPEEGLKFMVYLQKENIIDESGMPKERFSAEFPKEGPSILRIQQVVRGDSAAYFCASSPGQGVLGEQYFGPGTRLTVT.

V and J are TRBV27 and TRBJ2-7; 10 bases map to TRBD1. V lost 6 bases to trimming and J lost 0 bases; unmatched junction nucleotides: 2. The CDR3 consists of 14 residues. Germline V gives CDR1 MNHEY, CDR2 SMNVEV (reference sequence). The CDR3 spells CASRGQGGSYEQYF. CDR3 coding DNA: TGTGCCAGCAGAGGACAGGGGGGCTCCTACGAGCAGTACTTC.

This clone was observed a single time. The rearrangement links TRBV6-6 to TRBJ1-6; no definite D call. CDR1 MNHNY and CDR2 SVGAGI come from the germline V gene (reference sequence). The CDR3 runs to 14 residues. V was clipped by 0 bases and J by 10 bases, with 10 bases between them. In DNA, the CDR3 is TGTGCCAGCAGTTACTCGCCGGGGAAGTCACCCCTCCACTTT. Its translation is CASSYSPGKSPLHF.

V usage is TRBV7-2 and J usage is TRBJ2-5; perhaps TRBD2 as D (5 bases). The CDR3 is 16 residues long. The germline CDR1 and CDR2 sequences are SGHTA and FQGNSA. V lost 5 bases and J lost 1, with 17 bases in between. DNA for the CDR3: TGTGCCAGCAGCCCTAGCCCCCGTCTCGCCCAAGAGACCCAGTACTTC. Translation gives CASSPSPRLAQETQYF.